The clone carrying this TCR beta chain came up many times. Its specificity is unknown. CDR1 SEHNR and CDR2 FQNEAQ come from the germline V gene (reference sequence). Trimming took off 6 bases at V and 1 base at J, with 18 bases between the two ends. The CDR3 totals 16 residues. The sample comes from a study of regulatory T cells in long-lasting Graves disease. Whole-study context: Persistent cases took antithyroid drugs over 5 years and stayed TSH receptor antibody positive. Whole-study results and caveats: TRBV28, TRBJ1-2 and TRBJ2-5 were favored in persistent disease.

Stated time point: persistent/refractory GD, antithyroid drugs over 5 years with positive TRAb. Construction of the TCR library relied on RNA isolated from PBMCs. Diagnosing Graves' disease relied on the American Thyroid Association guidelines. Arm-PCR of CDR3 regions and iRepertoire HTBI primers were used to build TCR beta libraries. MiXCR, applied by TCRdb to the multiplex PCR reads, yields one record per CDR3 protein. The table includes around 400,000 distinct CDR3 sequences, 23% detected once. The chain carries TRBV7-9 and TRBJ2-5; possibly TRBD2 for D (6 bases). This TCR was sampled from a female donor with Graves disease. The sequencing here drew on peripheral blood mononuclear cells (PBMCs), taken when the disease was refractory, from a patient treated with antithyroid drugs. In nucleotides, the CDR3 is TGTGCCAGCAGTATCCTTCGGGCGGGAATCCAAGAGACCCAGTACTTC. Its translation: CASSILRAGIQETQYF.